Following are 14 T cell receptor beta chains from one sample sequenced in a study of control samples from healthy donors and cancer patients. Here immunoSEQ multiplex PCR was the method, and the copy in TCRdb shows in-frame clones only, minus some. The sample lists 150,000 to 200,000 clones, about 91% occurring once. Sequencing used blood. The receptors were gathered from a man aged 18 to 35 in good health.

This clone was observed a handful of times. The rearrangement joins TRBV7-9 to TRBJ1-2; 7 nucleotides align to TRBD1. The V and J ends lost 4 bases and 0 bases, in that order; junction bases with no gene match: 8. There are 16 residues in the CDR3. Germline loops: CDR1 SEHNR, CDR2 FQNEAQ (reference sequence). The CDR3 sequence is CASSSWGQGANYGYTF. The CDR3 DNA reads TGTGCCAGCAGCTCCTGGGGCCAGGGGGCTAACTATGGCTACACCTTC.

The V and J genes are TRBV27 and TRBJ1-1; D not resolved. This CDR3 has 14 residues. The V gene's germline CDR1 is MNHEY and CDR2 SMNVEV (reference sequence). V lost 3 bases, J lost 0 bases, and 8 bases lay in between. CDR3 sequence reads: CASSFHSVNTEAFF. The CDR3 coding sequence is TGTGCCAGCAGTTTCCACAGCGTGAACACTGAAGCTTTCTTT.

The chain uses TRBV5-1 and TRBJ1-2; 9 bases match TRBD1. CDR1 is SGHRS, CDR2 YFSETQ, per germline. V gave up 5 bases and J gave up 2 bases; unmatched junction bases: 7. This CDR3 is built from 15 residues. The CDR3 DNA follows: TGCGCCAGCAGGTCCACAGGGGGCGCAAACTATGGCTACACCTTC. This gives the protein CASRSTGGANYGYTF.

In this sample, this clone turned up a few times. V and J are TRBV5-6 and TRBJ1-6; the D is unclear. This CDR3 region has 14 residues. V was cut by 7 bases and J by 5 bases, with 13 bases left in between. CDR1 and CDR2 (germline): SGHDT, YYEEEE. CDR3 amino acids: CASAGRRHNSPLHF. DNA of the CDR3: TGTGCCAGCGCGGGTAGGAGGCATAATTCACCCCTCCACTTT.

The V and J genes are TRBV12-3 or TRBV12-4 and TRBJ1-1; a possible D gene is TRBD1 (5 bases). CDR3 size: 13 residues. Trimming cost V 6 bases and J 1 base, with 9 bases left between them. The CDR3 region is CASSSRENTEAFF. In DNA form, the CDR3 reads TGTGCCAGCAGCAGCAGGGAGAACACTGAAGCTTTCTTT.

The chain joins TRBV28 to TRBJ2-5; maybe TRBD2 (7 bases). Germline values: CDR1 MDHEN, CDR2 SYDVKM. Trimming stripped 6 bases from V and 4 bases from J, with 12 bases between. This CDR3 contains 13 residues. CDR3 sequence reads: CASRKGGPETQYF. The CDR3 DNA is TGTGCCAGCAGGAAGGGGGGGCCAGAGACCCAGTACTTC.

The chain recombines TRBV30 with TRBJ2-1; D gene unclear. V was trimmed by 2 bases and J by 5 bases, leaving 10 bases between them. The CDR3 contains 13 residues. The germline CDR1 and CDR2 sequences are GTSNPN and SVGIG (reference sequence). CDR3 coding DNA: TGTGCCTGGAGTTTAGACTCGAACAATGAGCAGTTCTTC. It yields the protein CAWSLDSNNEQFF.

The chain employs TRBV3-1 (or the pseudogene TRBV3-2) and TRBJ2-1; no reliable D call. The V end was cut by 1 base, the J end by 2 bases, with 9 bases between. The CDR3 spans 15 residues. Germline V gene sequence: CDR1 LGHDT, CDR2 YNNKEL (reference sequence). CDR3 region: CASSQGMGPYNEQFF. The CDR3 bases are TGTGCCAGCAGCCAAGGAATGGGTCCCTACAATGAGCAGTTCTTC.

V is TRBV7-3 and J is TRBJ2-3, with D perhaps matching TRBD2 (6 bases). Trimming took off 2 bases at V and 4 bases at J, with 13 bases between the two ends. From germline, CDR1 is SGHTA and CDR2 FQGTGA. CDR3 length: 15 amino acids. This CDR3 is CASSLVGGVPDTQYF. The CDR3 DNA reads TGTGCCAGCAGCTTAGTCGGAGGGGTCCCAGATACGCAGTATTTT.

This clone has a single count. V usage is TRBV15 and J usage is TRBJ2-2; 7 nucleotides match TRBD2. CDR1 LNHNV and CDR2 YYDKDF come from the germline V gene (reference sequence). The CDR3 consists of 16 residues. V was clipped by 4 bases and J by 4 bases; unmatched bases: 9. The CDR3 sequence: CATSNRRTGGTGELFF. The CDR3 bases are TGTGCCACCAGCAATCGCCGGACGGGGGGCACCGGGGAGCTGTTTTTT.

This clone was counted once. The chain employs TRBV5-4 and TRBJ2-1; D is ambiguous. Trimming pared 4 bases from V and 4 bases from J, leaving 12 bases between. CDR1 is SGHNT and CDR2 is YYREEE in the germline V gene (reference sequence). The CDR3 covers 14 residues. CDR3 loop: CASSEKYSYNEQFF. As DNA, the CDR3 is TGTGCCAGCAGCGAAAAGTACTCGTACAATGAGCAGTTCTTC.

V gene TRBV5-1 combines with J gene TRBJ1-1, with TRBD1 as a possible D gene (5 bases). Looked up from germline, CDR1 is SGHRS and CDR2 is YFSETQ. V lost 5 bases to trimming and J lost 3 bases, with 11 bases between them. The CDR3 sequence is 13 residues long. The CDR3 coding sequence is TGCGCCAGCAGGAGGGGCGTAGACACTGAAGCTTTCTTT. It translates to CASRRGVDTEAFF.

The rearrangement uses TRBV7-9 and TRBJ2-5; 7 nucleotides agree with TRBD1. Unmatched junction bases numbered 8, after V lost 4 bases and J lost 3 bases. The CDR3 spans 15 residues. The germline CDR1 and CDR2 sequences are SEHNR and FQNEAQ (reference sequence). The CDR3 nucleotides read TGTGCCAGCAGCTCGACAGGGATAGGCAAAGAGACCCAGTACTTC. Translation gives CASSSTGIGKETQYF.

The chain employs TRBV7-2 and TRBJ2-7, with 9 bases aligning to TRBD1. The length of the CDR3 is 13 residues. The trim removed 5 bases at V and 7 bases at J, leaving 6 bases unmatched. Germline values: CDR1 SGHTA, CDR2 FQGNSA. Written as DNA, the CDR3 is TGTGCCAGCAGCCGACAGGGGACAGGGGAGCAGTACTTC. Its translation is CASSRQGTGEQYF.